The source of this T cell receptor beta chain is a study of T cell responses to AZD1222 COVID-19 vaccine. Sequenced by immunoSEQ multiplex PCR; TCRdb stores in-frame clones only, minus some. This sample yields 200,000 to 250,000 clones, of which less than 95% are seen a single time; 1.7% belongs to the top ten. Trimming pared 5 bases from V and 1 base from J, leaving 14 bases between. From germline, CDR1 is MNHEY and CDR2 SVGEGT. This CDR3 region has 15 residues. The chain links TRBV6-2 or TRBV6-3 to TRBJ2-5, with a tentative D call TRBD1 (6 bases). Sample: peripheral blood, taken 28 days after the second dose of the MenACWY control vaccine. The receptor comes from an adult who received the MenACWY meningococcal vaccine as a control. The CDR3 region is CASSPGEFLQETQYF. CDR3 DNA: TGTGCCAGCAGTCCAGGGGAGTTCCTCCAAGAGACCCAGTACTTC.